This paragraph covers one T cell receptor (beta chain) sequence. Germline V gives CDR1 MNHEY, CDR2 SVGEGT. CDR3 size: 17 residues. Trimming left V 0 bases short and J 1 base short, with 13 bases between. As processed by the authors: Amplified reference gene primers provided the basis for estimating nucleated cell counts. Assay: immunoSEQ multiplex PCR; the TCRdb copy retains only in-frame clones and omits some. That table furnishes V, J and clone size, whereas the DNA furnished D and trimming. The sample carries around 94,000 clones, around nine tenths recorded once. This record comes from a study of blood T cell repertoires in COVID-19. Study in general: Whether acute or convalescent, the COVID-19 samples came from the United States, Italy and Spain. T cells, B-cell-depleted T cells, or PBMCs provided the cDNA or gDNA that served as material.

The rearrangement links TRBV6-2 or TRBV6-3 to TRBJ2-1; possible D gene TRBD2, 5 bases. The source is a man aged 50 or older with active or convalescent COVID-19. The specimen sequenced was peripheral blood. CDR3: CASSYSTSRTSYNEQFF. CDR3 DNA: TGTGCCAGCAGTTACTCCACCTCCAGGACTTCCTACAATGAGCAGTTCTTC.